These 3 T cell receptor beta chains were sequenced from one sample in a study of early T cells in non-severe SARS-CoV-2 infection. TCRdb re-analysed the 5' RACE reads in MiXCR, keeping a single row per CDR3 protein. The sample includes just under 65,000 distinct CDR3 sequences, about an eighth of them seen just once. Specimen: whole blood. These receptors were obtained from an adult who was a healthcare worker with PCR-confirmed SARS-CoV-2 infection or an uninfected control (not recorded which).

This clonotype appeared many times. The rearrangement joins TRBV12-3 or TRBV12-4 to TRBJ2-7, with a possible D match to TRBD1 (6 bases). V dropped 6 bases and J dropped 2 bases, with 20 bases sitting between them. The CDR3 sequence is 16 residues long. The CDR3, as DNA: TGTGCCAGCAGGGGCCCAACAGGGAGTGGGCCCTACGAGCAGTACTTC. It codes for CASRGPTGSGPYEQYF.

This clonotype occurred many times. CDR3 nucleotides: TGTGCCAGCAGCGCAGCCTTAACAGGGGAGGGCTATGGCTACACCTTC. This encodes CASSAALTGEGYGYTF. V and J are TRBV11-2 and TRBJ1-2, with TRBD1 matching 7 bases. The CDR3 has 16 amino acids. Germline loops: CDR1 SGHAT, CDR2 FQNNGV. With 5 bases clipped from V and 4 bases from J, the junction kept 13 bases outside the gene matches.

This clonotype was found many times. The rearrangement uses TRBV20-1 and TRBJ1-2, with D possibly matching TRBD1 (6 bases). CDR1 is DFQATT, CDR2 SNEGSKA, per germline (reference sequence). This CDR3 is built from 13 residues. Trimming stripped 5 bases from V and 8 bases from J, with 18 bases between. CDR3 residues: CSARQDNFGGYTF. DNA for the CDR3: TGCAGTGCTCGACAGGATAACTTTGGAGGCTACACCTTC.